Reported below is one T cell receptor (beta chain). This entry is derived from a study of blood T cell repertoires in COVID-19. Study details: Acute and convalescent COVID-19 samples came from the United States, Italy and Spain. From T cells, B-cell-depleted T cells, or PBMCs came the material, which was cDNA or gDNA.

Original processing methods: Counts of nucleated cells, estimated from reference gene primer amplification, were obtained. Data came from immunoSEQ multiplex PCR; TCRdb stores just in-frame clones and leaves some out. The D gene and trimming were derived from the DNA, and the V and J assignments and clone size from that table. The sample has about 87,000 clones, around 87% seen once; the top ten hold roughly 5.1%. This CDR3 contains 14 residues. V shed 0 bases and J shed 2 bases, with 10 bases lying between them. From germline, CDR1 is GTSNPN and CDR2 SVGIG (reference sequence). What was sequenced was peripheral blood. This TCR derives from a man aged 35 to 55 with acute or convalescent COVID-19. V gene TRBV30 combines with J gene TRBJ1-2; D remains ambiguous. The CDR3 loop is CAWSVLGRNYGYTF. CDR3 nucleotide sequence: TGTGCCTGGAGTGTACTAGGACGGAACTATGGCTACACCTTC.